Listed below are T cell receptor beta chains from one sample, sequenced in a study of blood T cell repertoires in COVID-19. Generated by immunoSEQ multiplex PCR, the TCRdb table keeps only in-frame clones and is missing some. The repertoire holds around 300,000 clones, with approximately 92% as singletons. Sequenced input: peripheral blood. All receptors derive from a woman aged 30 to 39 with COVID-19, enrolled during active disease. Both conserved end residues are trimmed from each CDR3.

v_call cdr3_aa
TRBV5-1 ASSNTGLTYSPLH
TRBV30 AWSPRGEAF
TRBV28 ASSPWAPAYEQY
TRBV6-5 ASSKQGYEQY
TRBV7-9 ASSHLGDVAGTDTQY
TRBV19 ASSRGGYEQY
TRBV24-1 ATSLAPPGLVNNEQF
TRBV27 ASSLSGGTGLSGDEQF
TRBV10-2 ASRLELATNEKLF
TRBV9 ASSVGVAGGSEQY
TRBV14 ASSFRTGYGYT
TRBV2 ASRHRDMTYEQY
TRBV7-3 ASSLASGSFNEQF
TRBV9 ASSPGTGDYGYT
TRBV14 ASSARGNQPQH
TRBV7-2 ASSLWDSSYEQY
TRBV6-2/TRBV6-3 ASGRTERTQY
TRBV5-1 ASSLYERNTEAF
TRBV5-1 ASSLGSVAGIETQY
TRBV29-1 SGDMLNEQF
TRBV29-1 SAEEQGAADTQY
TRBV5-4 ASSFRGGNTIY
TRBV2 ASRRDRADTGELF
TRBV28 ASSPDRYSGNTIY
TRBV21-1 ASHGLAGGLSTDTQY
TRBV5-4 ASSLVTLNEQF
TRBV5-4 ASSLGLAGVNEQF
TRBV5-4 ASSLNPKELNYGYT
TRBV6-5 ASSNRGGYT
TRBV24-1 ATSPSLTDTQY
TRBV6-5 ASSYTNRQVGEQY
TRBV7-9 ASSPRTGGTGANVLT
TRBV6-5 ASSYSSAGTYEQY
TRBV5-6 ASSWGLADYNEQF
TRBV2 ASRRGAGNYNEQF
TRBV2 ATRDSFNEKLF
TRBV5-1 ASSVGTTTYEQY
TRBV19 ASSRQNLQPQH
TRBV7-2 ASSLVNFYEQY
TRBV9 ASSVDPNNEQF
TRBV19 ASSGSVGQGTHEQY
TRBV24-1 ATSSSDRAQETQY
TRBV10-1 ASSEGTAFAF
TRBV6-5 ASSYSLAGAVEQY
TRBV30 AWTPGQIFSYEQY
TRBV2 ASSEVSVGNTIY
TRBV5-1 ASSLGPGQGANYEQY
TRBV24-1 ATSRAGGGETQY
TRBV7-8 ASSLRQGQRLNTEAF
TRBV7-9 ASTSRGLATNEQF
TRBV6-5 ASRPPQGQAGELF
TRBV13 ASSWQANADRELETQY
TRBV25-1 ASSEPGQGTGNTIY
TRBV18 ASSPLGGSGYT
TRBV5-1 ASSFNRVDTQY